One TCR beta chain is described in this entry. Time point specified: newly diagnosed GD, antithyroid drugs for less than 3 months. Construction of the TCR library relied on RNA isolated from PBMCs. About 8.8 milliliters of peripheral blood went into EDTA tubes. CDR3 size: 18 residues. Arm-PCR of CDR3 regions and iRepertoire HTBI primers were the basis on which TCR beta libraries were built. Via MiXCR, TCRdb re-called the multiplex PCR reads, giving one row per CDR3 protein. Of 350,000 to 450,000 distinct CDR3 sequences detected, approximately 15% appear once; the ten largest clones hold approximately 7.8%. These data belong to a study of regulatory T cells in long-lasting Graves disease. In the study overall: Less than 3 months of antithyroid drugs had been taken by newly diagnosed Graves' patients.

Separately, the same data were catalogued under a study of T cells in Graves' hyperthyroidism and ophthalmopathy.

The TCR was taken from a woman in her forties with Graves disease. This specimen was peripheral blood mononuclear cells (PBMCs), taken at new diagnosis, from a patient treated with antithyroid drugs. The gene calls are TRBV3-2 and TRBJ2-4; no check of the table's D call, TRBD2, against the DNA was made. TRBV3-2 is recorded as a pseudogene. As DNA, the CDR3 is TGTGCCAGCAGCGCCCTCGGAGTGATAGCGGGAGCTGAAAACATTCAGTACTTC. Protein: CASSALGVIAGAENIQYF.